This T cell receptor (beta chain) was profiled in a study of T cells in tuberculosis. TCRdb's table, derived via immunoSEQ multiplex PCR, lists solely in-frame clones and lacks some. Of about 34,000 clones detected, about nine tenths appear once; the ten largest clones hold 2% to 2.5%. V was trimmed by 6 bases and J by 4 bases, leaving 26 bases between them. Germline values: CDR1 MNHEY, CDR2 SMNVEV (reference sequence). The CDR3 spans 18 residues. Material for sequencing was PBMCs. The V call is TRBV27, the J call TRBJ2-3, with D tentatively TRBD2 (6 bases). The sequence was obtained from a donor aged 10-35 years with latent tuberculosis or without tuberculosis infection. This CDR3 is CASSPGGSWVRLADTQYF. CDR3 nucleotide sequence: TGTGCCAGCAGCCCCGGGGGTAGCTGGGTTCGGTTGGCAGATACGCAGTATTTT.